This T cell receptor beta chain was identified in a study of blood T cells in healthy people across ages. Whole-study results and caveats: Naive T cell percentage by flow cytometry tracked strongly with beta diversity.

This clonotype was recorded at least ten times. Its antigen is still unknown. A second PCR of about 7 to 12 cycles used a sample-barcoded 5' primer and a J-beta primer mix. TCRdb redid the calling of the 5' RACE reads with MiXCR, one entry per CDR3 protein. The table records 850,000 or so distinct CDR3 sequences, more than 25% of them present only once. In terms of origin and age, donors were healthy Caucasian individuals from Russia aged roughly 6 to 95. The CDR3 consists of 13 residues. Trimming pared 1 base from V and 6 bases from J, leaving 10 bases between. The V and J genes are TRBV12-3 or TRBV12-4 and TRBJ2-7; tentatively, D is TRBD2 (5 bases). The sequenced material came from blood. The TCR sequence derives from a woman of 80 years or more in good health. CDR3 residues: CASSLGGNGEQYF. The DNA of the CDR3 is TGTGCCAGCAGTTTAGGAGGGAACGGCGAGCAGTACTTC.